This T cell receptor beta chain appears in the sequencing data of a study of shared clonotypes between healthy human individuals. In the case of this clone: Additional DNA sequences in this sample encode the identical CDR3.

The table came from immunoSEQ multiplex PCR; TCRdb's copy has only in-frame clones and leaves some out. Counted here are about 1,800,000 clones, about 95% occurring once; the ten biggest clones make up more than 0.95%. Terminally differentiated effector memory CD45RA+ cells were excluded from the naive CD8 cells, which were CD45RO-negative and positively selected for CCR7. Sample: naive CD8+ T cells sorted from blood. This TCR derives from a man between 18 and 35 years old in good health.

For the CDR3, the DNA is TGTGCCAGCAGCCCATCAGGATCCTACGAGCAGTACTTC. As protein: CASSPSGSYEQYF. The rearrangement uses TRBV7-2 and TRBJ2-7; D is undetermined. The CDR3 consists of 13 residues. Trimming took off 5 bases at V and 1 base at J, with 9 bases between the two ends. In germline, CDR1 is SGHTA, CDR2 FQGNSA.